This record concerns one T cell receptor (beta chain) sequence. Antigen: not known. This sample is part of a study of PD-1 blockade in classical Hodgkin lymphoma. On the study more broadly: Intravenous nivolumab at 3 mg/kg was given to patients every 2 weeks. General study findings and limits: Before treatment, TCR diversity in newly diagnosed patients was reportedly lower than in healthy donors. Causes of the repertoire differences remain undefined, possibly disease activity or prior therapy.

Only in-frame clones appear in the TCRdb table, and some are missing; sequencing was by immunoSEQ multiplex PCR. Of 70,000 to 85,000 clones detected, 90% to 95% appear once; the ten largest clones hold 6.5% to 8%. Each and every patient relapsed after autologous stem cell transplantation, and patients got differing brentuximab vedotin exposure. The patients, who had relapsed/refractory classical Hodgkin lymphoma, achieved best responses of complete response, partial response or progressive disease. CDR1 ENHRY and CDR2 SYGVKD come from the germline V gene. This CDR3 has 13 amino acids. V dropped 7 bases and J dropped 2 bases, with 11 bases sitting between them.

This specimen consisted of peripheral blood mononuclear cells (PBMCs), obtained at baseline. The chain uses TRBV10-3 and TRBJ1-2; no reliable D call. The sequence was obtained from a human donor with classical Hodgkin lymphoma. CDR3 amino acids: CAINGGPNYGYTF. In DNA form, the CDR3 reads TGTGCCATCAATGGAGGCCCAAACTATGGCTACACCTTC.